These T cell receptor beta chains were read from a single sample in a study of blood T cells in healthy people across ages. MiXCR, run by TCRdb on the 5' RACE reads, gives a single entry per CDR3 protein. The sample records approximately 1.5 million distinct CDR3 sequences, under 55% being singletons. Sequences were obtained from blood. Receptors were obtained from a woman aged 18-29 years in good health. The CDR3 runs from the conserved cysteine through the conserved F or W. D genes are given only for firm matches. A row's size may be missing; if present it is once, few, many or a size class.

DNA	CDR3	D	J	V	size
TGCAGCGTTGAGGGGGTCCAGGACTTCCCCTACAATGAGCAGTTCTTC	CSVEGVQDFPYNEQFF	NA	TRBJ2-1	TRBV29-1	NA
TGTGCCAGCTCACCACGGCTGACACAAGAGACCCAGTACTTC	CASSPRLTQETQYF	NA	TRBJ2-5	TRBV18	few
TGTGCCAGCAGTTCCCACAGATCCAAATACAATGAGCAGTTCTTC	CASSSHRSKYNEQFF	NA	TRBJ2-1	TRBV27	NA
TGCAGCGTTGATCGATCTGGGGGAGGCAACTATGGCTACACCTTC	CSVDRSGGGNYGYTF	NA	TRBJ1-2	TRBV29-1	NA
TGTGCCAGCAGTGAAGGTACAGGGGGCTATGAGCAGTTCTTC	CASSEGTGGYEQFF	TRBD1	TRBJ2-1	TRBV2	NA
TGCAGCGTCGAGAGACTAGCGGGGCGAACCTACAATGAGCAGTACTTC	CSVERLAGRTYNEQYF	TRBD2	TRBJ2-7	TRBV29-1	NA
TGCAGTGCCGCGGGACTAGCGGGGGTATCCTACGAGCAGTACTTC	CSAAGLAGVSYEQYF	TRBD2	TRBJ2-7	TRBV20-1	few
TGTGCCAGCAGTTGGGACAGTCAAAACTATGGCTACACCTTC	CASSWDSQNYGYTF	TRBD1	TRBJ1-2	TRBV12-3/TRBV12-4	NA
TGCGCCAGCAGCCAAGACGGGGGTCCCAGCTCCTACAATGAGCAGTTCTTC	CASSQDGGPSSYNEQFF	NA	TRBJ2-1	TRBV4-3	few
TGTGCCAGCAGTTATGGAACCCGCTCCTACGAGCAGTACTTC	CASSYGTRSYEQYF	NA	TRBJ2-7	TRBV6-2/TRBV6-3	NA
TGTGCCAGCAGTTTGACAACCGGGGAGCTGTTTTTT	CASSLTTGELFF	NA	TRBJ2-2	TRBV5-1	many
TGTGCCAGCAGCTTCGGCCCCTACAATGAGCAGTACTTC	CASSFGPYNEQYF	NA	TRBJ2-7	TRBV9	NA
TGCCCCAGCAGCTTGGTCCCGACATCGAACACTGAAGCTTTCTTT	CPSSLVPTSNTEAFF	NA	TRBJ1-1	TRBV5-1	NA
TGTGCCAGCAGTACCGACAGAGCCGATGAAAAACTGTTTTTT	CASSTDRADEKLFF	NA	TRBJ1-4	TRBV28	NA
TGTGCCAGCAGGCAAAGATCCCGGGGCCCCACAGATACGCAGTATTTT	CASRQRSRGPTDTQYF	NA	TRBJ2-3	TRBV12-3/TRBV12-4	NA
TGTGCCAGCAGCCCCCCCGGACTCGTAGGGACCCAGTACTTC	CASSPPGLVGTQYF	NA	TRBJ2-5	TRBV7-9	NA
TGTGCCAGCAGTTTATCGGGGGTTGGCCCAGATACGCAGTATTTT	CASSLSGVGPDTQYF	NA	TRBJ2-3	TRBV27	NA
TGCGCCAGCAGCCAACCCCGGAAAGGGTGGGAGTATGGCTACACCTTC	CASSQPRKGWEYGYTF	NA	TRBJ1-2	TRBV4-1	NA
TGTGCTAGCAGTTTCCAGGGGCCGAGCTCCTACGAGCAGTACTTC	CASSFQGPSSYEQYF	NA	TRBJ2-7	TRBV27	once
TGTGCCAGCAGTTTCTCCCCGGGGGGGTATAGCACAGATACGCAGTATTTT	CASSFSPGGYSTDTQYF	TRBD2	TRBJ2-3	TRBV27	NA
TGTGCCAGCAGTGCCTATGACAATGAGCAGTTCTTC	CASSAYDNEQFF	NA	TRBJ2-1	TRBV25-1	few
TGTGCCAGCAGCTCCCGGACAGGGTGGGGCTACACCTTC	CASSSRTGWGYTF	TRBD1	TRBJ1-2	TRBV6-5	NA
TGTGCCAGCAGTCACAACTCGGACAGGGGGCTATTGGGCAATCAGCCCCAGCATTTT	CASSHNSDRGLLGNQPQHF	TRBD1	TRBJ1-5	TRBV6-2/TRBV6-3	NA
TGTGCCAGCAGTTTCGACAGGGTCAATGAGCAGTTCTTC	CASSFDRVNEQFF	TRBD1	TRBJ2-1	TRBV27	many
TGTGCCAGCAGTTACCACACCAGCGAGCAGTACTTC	CASSYHTSEQYF	NA	TRBJ2-7	TRBV6-2/TRBV6-3	NA
TGCAGCGCACCGGACAGGGGGATCAATGGCTACACCTTC	CSAPDRGINGYTF	TRBD1	TRBJ1-2	TRBV20-1	NA
TGCAGCGTCCGCCCGGACAGGGGTGGAGGCACTGAAGCTTTCTTT	CSVRPDRGGGTEAFF	TRBD1	TRBJ1-1	TRBV29-1	NA
TGCGGCGTTGAGCGGCAGGAGAATACTGAGCAGTACTTC	CGVERQENTEQYF	NA	TRBJ2-7	TRBV29-1	NA
TGTGCCAGCAGCTCGGGACAGGGGGCTGGCTACACCTTC	CASSSGQGAGYTF	TRBD1	TRBJ1-2	TRBV5-6	few
TGTGCCAGCAGTTTACGGACTAGCGCTTACAATGAGCAGTACTTC	CASSLRTSAYNEQYF	TRBD2	TRBJ2-7	TRBV27	NA
TGCAGTGCTATCGGGGCACGGGGCACCTACGAGCAGTACTTC	CSAIGARGTYEQYF	NA	TRBJ2-7	TRBV20-1	NA
TGTGCCAGCAGCACGCTTACCAATCAGCCCCAGCATTTT	CASSTLTNQPQHF	NA	TRBJ1-5	TRBV7-2	few
TGTGCCAGCAGTCTACAGAGAACCTATAATTCACCCCTCCACTTT	CASSLQRTYNSPLHF	NA	TRBJ1-6	TRBV12-3/TRBV12-4	few
TGTGCCAGCAGCCAAGAGGACAACACCTTGGGGCAGTTCTTC	CASSQEDNTLGQFF	NA	TRBJ2-1	TRBV4-2	NA
TGTGCCAGCAGCTTGGACAGCATTTACGAGCGGTACTTC	CASSLDSIYERYF	NA	TRBJ2-5	TRBV5-5	NA
TGTGCTAGTGCACCGGGACTCACCTACGAGCAGTACTTC	CASAPGLTYEQYF	NA	TRBJ2-7	TRBV12-5	few
TGCGCCAGCAGCCAAGACCCAGGGTTGAGCCAGCCCCAGCATTTT	CASSQDPGLSQPQHF	NA	TRBJ1-5	TRBV4-3	NA
TGCGCCAGCAGCCAAGACGGGGGACAGGGAATGATTCAGCCCCAGCATTTT	CASSQDGGQGMIQPQHF	TRBD1	TRBJ1-5	TRBV4-1	NA
TGCGCCAGCAGCCTCGGGCCGACCAATGAAGCTTTCTTT	CASSLGPTNEAFF	NA	TRBJ1-1	TRBV5-1	NA
TGCAGCGTTGAACAGCTGGGGGAAAAACTGTTTTTT	CSVEQLGEKLFF	NA	TRBJ1-4	TRBV29-1	few
TGTGCCAGCAGGAAGACAGCCCGCCTTCGGGATGAGCAGTTCTTC	CASRKTARLRDEQFF	NA	TRBJ2-1	TRBV6-5	NA
TGCAGTGCTAGGGGGTGGGGGCCCGGGGGAGATACGCAGTATTTT	CSARGWGPGGDTQYF	NA	TRBJ2-3	TRBV20-1	NA